This section outlines one T cell receptor beta chain sequence together with its context. Its antigen is still unknown. Deletions cut 1 base from V and 6 bases from J, with 9 bases between. Germline V CDR1 and CDR2: SGHTA, FQGNSA. This CDR3 region has 13 residues. The data stem from a study of blood T cells in healthy people across ages. A sample-barcoded 5' primer and a J-beta primer mix were used in a second PCR of roughly 7 to 12 cycles. TCRdb analysed the 5' RACE reads with MiXCR anew, one entry per CDR3 protein. The sample records around 900,000 distinct CDR3 sequences, 29% being singletons. No fewer than 5.5 micrograms of total RNA were isolated from every sample. Study-wide points: PBMCs left unsorted prevented a conclusive naive versus antigen-experienced comparison.

The chain links TRBV7-2 to TRBJ1-1; D not resolved. The clonotype comes from a woman of 80 years or more in good health. The sample comprised blood. CDR3 bases: TGTGCCAGCAGCTTAGGTTTGAGACCTGAAGCTTTCTTT. Translation: CASSLGLRPEAFF.